The 15 T cell receptor beta chains presented below share a single source sample, sequenced in a study of blood T cell repertoires in COVID-19. Produced via immunoSEQ multiplex PCR; TCRdb's table is partial and in-frame only. The sample records about 110,000 clones, about 87% being singletons. Sequenced sample: peripheral blood. Receptors originate from a man over 45 with active or convalescent COVID-19.

The chain uses TRBV2 and TRBJ2-3, with TRBD1 matching 11 bases. J lost 5 bases, V lost 6 bases, and 4 bases had no gene match. This CDR3 has 14 residues. Germline CDR1 and CDR2: SNHLY and FYNNEI. The chain's CDR3 is CASRDRGRGDTQYF. The CDR3 DNA reads TGTGCCAGCAGGGACAGGGGGCGGGGAGATACGCAGTATTTT.

The chain uses TRBV5-4 and TRBJ2-7; possible D gene TRBD1, 5 bases. Trimming pared 5 bases from V and 3 bases from J, leaving 18 bases between. This CDR3 is built from 15 residues. The germline V gene encodes CDR1 SGHNT and CDR2 YYREEE (reference sequence). CDR3 nucleotide sequence: TGTGCCAGCAGTAAAGATCAGGGAAACCTCTACGAGCAGTACTTC. This gives the protein CASSKDQGNLYEQYF.

V is TRBV7-2 and J is TRBJ2-1, with a possible D match to TRBD2 (6 bases). Germline lookup yields CDR1 SGHTA and CDR2 FQGNSA. The CDR3 totals 14 residues. Trimming left V 9 bases short and J 7 bases short, with 19 bases between. CDR3 sequence reads: CASEERAGINEQFF. Written as DNA, the CDR3 is TGTGCCAGTGAGGAGCGGGCTGGTATTAATGAGCAGTTCTTC. The variable domain in full, with the rest retrieved from reference TRBV7-2 and TRBJ2-1, is GAGVSQSPSNKVTEKGKDVELRCDPISGHTALYWYRQSLGQGLEFLIYFQGNSAPDKSGLPSDRFSAERTGGSVSTLTIQRTQQEDSAVYLCASEERAGINEQFFGPGTRLTVL.

The chain employs TRBV28 and TRBJ1-2; TRBD1 aligns across 8 bases. The CDR3 is made up of 13 amino acids. In germline, CDR1 is MDHEN, CDR2 SYDVKM. The trim removed 7 bases at V and 4 bases at J, leaving 5 bases unmatched. In nucleotides, the CDR3 is TGTGCCAGCAACCGACAGGGGATCTATGGCTACACCTTC. Its protein is CASNRQGIYGYTF.

The chain couples TRBV19 to TRBJ1-2; TRBD1 matches 7 bases. Losses at the gene ends were 2 bases for V and 4 bases for J; bases not matched to a gene: 10. The CDR3 has 16 amino acids. The germline CDR1 and CDR2 sequences are LNHDA and SQIVND (reference sequence). DNA for the CDR3: TGTGCCAGTAGTATACCCGGGACAGCTGGGCCCTATGGCTACACCTTC. This encodes CASSIPGTAGPYGYTF.

With respect to this clone: Other DNA sequences of this sample code for an identical CDR3. The chain couples TRBV6-5 to TRBJ1-3; no reliable D call. Germline CDR1 reads MNHEY; CDR2 reads SVGAGI. Trimming shortened V by 7 bases and J by 0 bases, and 4 bases separated the two germline ends. The length of the CDR3 is 12 residues. CDR3 in DNA: TGTGCCAGCACCAACTCTGGAAACACCATATATTTT. The encoded protein is CASTNSGNTIYF.

The chain employs TRBV19 and TRBJ2-3; no reliable D call. Trimming shortened V by 2 bases and J by 1 base, and 10 bases separated the two germline ends. CDR1 is LNHDA and CDR2 is SQIVND in the germline V gene (reference sequence). The CDR3 loop spans 15 amino acids. The CDR3 loop is CASSITWPGTDTQYF. The CDR3 DNA reads as TGTGCCAGTAGTATAACATGGCCCGGCACAGATACGCAGTATTTT.

In its sample, this clone was seen once. The CDR3 loop reads CASSFERDSYEQYF. The DNA for the CDR3 is TGTGCCAGCAGCTTCGAGAGGGACTCCTACGAGCAGTACTTC. The gene calls are TRBV11-2 and TRBJ2-7; possible D gene TRBD2, 5 bases. V was pared by 3 bases and J by 0 bases, with 9 bases between. The CDR3 spans 14 residues. Per the germline V gene, CDR1 is SGHAT and CDR2 is FQNNGV.

The rearrangement uses TRBV19 and TRBJ2-3; 13 bases align to TRBD2. The CDR3 length is 17 residues. CDR1 is LNHDA and CDR2 is SQIVND in the germline V gene (reference sequence). The V segment lost 5 bases and the J segment 4 bases; nucleotides outside the gene matches: 9. CDR3 coding DNA: TGTGCCAGTAGTCGGACTAGCGGGAGAGGCAAGGCAGATACGCAGTATTTT. It translates to CASSRTSGRGKADTQYF.

This chain uses TRBV7-2 with TRBJ2-7, with a tentative D call TRBD2 (5 bases). This CDR3 region has 15 residues. Germline V gene sequence: CDR1 SGHTA, CDR2 FQGNSA. V shed 1 base and J shed 5 bases, with 15 bases lying between them. CDR3 sequence: CASSLVASSSHEQYF. For the CDR3, the DNA is TGTGCCAGCAGCTTAGTGGCTAGCTCCTCACACGAGCAGTACTTC.

The rearrangement joins TRBV19 to TRBJ1-2, with D perhaps matching TRBD1 (5 bases). V lost 0 bases and J 7 bases, leaving 15 bases between the germline ends. Germline V lookup: CDR1 LNHDA, CDR2 SQIVND (reference sequence). The CDR3 length is 15 residues. The CDR3 bases are TGTGCCAGTAGTATAGAGGTGTGGGGGGTATGTGGCTACACCTTC. This translates into CASSIEVWGVCGYTF.

The rearrangement joins TRBV5-6 to TRBJ2-7; D may be TRBD2 (5 bases). Germline V gene data show CDR1 as SGHDT and CDR2 as YYEEEE. The CDR3 runs to 14 residues. Trimming removed 2 bases from V and 1 base from J, with 10 bases in between. The CDR3 DNA reads TGTGCCAGCAGCTTAAGCGGCACTTCCTACGAGCAGTACTTC. Its protein is CASSLSGTSYEQYF.

The chain joins TRBV6-5 to TRBJ1-1; D gene ambiguous. The CDR3 runs to 14 residues. The V gene's germline CDR1 is MNHEY and CDR2 SVGAGI. Trimming pared 7 bases from V and 1 base from J, leaving 13 bases between. CDR3 nucleotide sequence: TGTGCCAGCAAAGAACGGGAAAGGAACACTGAAGCTTTCTTT. This encodes CASKERERNTEAFF.

This sequence joins TRBV28 and TRBJ1-4; the D gene is possibly TRBD1 (5 bases). Germline values: CDR1 MDHEN, CDR2 SYDVKM. The V end was cut by 9 bases, the J end by 5 bases, with 13 bases between. This CDR3 has 13 residues. The CDR3 bases are TGTGCCAGTACGAACAGGATGAATGAAAAACTGTTTTTT. Amino acids: CASTNRMNEKLFF. Full variable domain (rest looked up from reference TRBV28 and TRBJ1-4): DVKVTQSSRYLVKRTGEKVFLECVQDMDHENMFWYRQDPGLGLRLIYFSYDVKMKEKGDIPEGYSVSREKKERFSLILESASTNQTSMYLCASTNRMNEKLFFGSGTQLSVL.

The V call is TRBV27, the J call TRBJ2-3; the D gene is possibly TRBD2 (6 bases). Germline loops: CDR1 MNHEY, CDR2 SMNVEV (reference sequence). Trimming pared 8 bases from V and 1 base from J, leaving 13 bases between. The CDR3 extends over 14 amino acids. CDR3 nucleotide sequence: TGTGCCAGCGGAAGTCCGGGAGGCACAGATACGCAGTATTTT. Protein sequence: CASGSPGGTDTQYF.